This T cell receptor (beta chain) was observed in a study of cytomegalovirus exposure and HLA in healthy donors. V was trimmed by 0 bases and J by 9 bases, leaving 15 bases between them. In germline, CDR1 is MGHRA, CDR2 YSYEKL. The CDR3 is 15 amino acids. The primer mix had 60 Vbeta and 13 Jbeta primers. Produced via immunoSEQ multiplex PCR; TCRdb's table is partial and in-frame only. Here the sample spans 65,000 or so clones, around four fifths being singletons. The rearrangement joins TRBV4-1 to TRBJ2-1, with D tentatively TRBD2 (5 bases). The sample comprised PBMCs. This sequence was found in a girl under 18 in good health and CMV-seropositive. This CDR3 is CASSQDFPHGVEQFF. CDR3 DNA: TGCGCCAGCAGCCAAGATTTCCCCCACGGGGTTGAGCAGTTCTTC.